The source of this TCR beta chain is a study of control samples from healthy donors and cancer patients. Method: immunoSEQ multiplex PCR; TCRdb's copy keeps in-frame clones and lacks some. The data show about 79,000 clones, 93% seen once. The CDR3 contains 11 residues. Between the trimmed V and J ends, which lost 6 bases and 8 bases, there was a span of 10 bases. Per the germline V gene, CDR1 is MDHEN and CDR2 is SYDVKM. The sample was PBMCs. The rearrangement links TRBV28 to TRBJ1-2, with a tentative D call TRBD1 (5 bases). This clonotype originated in a woman aged 40 to 49 with lung cancer. CDR3 DNA sequence: TGTGCCAGCAGCCCAGGGTACGGCTACACCTTC. This codes for CASSPGYGYTF.